These T cell receptor beta chains were read from a single sample in a study of PD-1 blockade in classical Hodgkin lymphoma. The assay was immunoSEQ multiplex PCR, and TCRdb's table has in-frame clones only and misses some. The sample lists tens of thousands of clones, roughly nine tenths occurring once. The material was peripheral blood mononuclear cells (PBMCs), obtained at baseline. These receptors were collected from a human donor with classical Hodgkin lymphoma. The conserved cysteine and the conserved F or W are not part of the CDR3 here. Fields, in order: CDR3 length, V gene, CDR3 protein.

cdr3_length: 14; v_call: TRBV18; cdr3_aa: ASSPWTSGTDNEQF
cdr3_length: 15; v_call: TRBV7-8; cdr3_aa: ASSLRASSTRDDTQY
cdr3_length: 14; v_call: TRBV27; cdr3_aa: ASSAPERDRGGEQY
cdr3_length: 15; v_call: TRBV10-2; cdr3_aa: ASSEREGASYWYGYT
cdr3_length: 14; v_call: TRBV19; cdr3_aa: ASRLAGGTGAHEQY
cdr3_length: 12; v_call: TRBV21-1; cdr3_aa: ASSGGANNYGYT
cdr3_length: 11; v_call: TRBV6-1; cdr3_aa: ASSEAGRYEQY
cdr3_length: 8; v_call: TRBV7-9; cdr3_aa: ASSLHEQF
cdr3_length: 11; v_call: TRBV11-3; cdr3_aa: ASSLDGTGNTF
cdr3_length: 12; v_call: TRBV5-1; cdr3_aa: ASSSTYREGEQY
cdr3_length: 11; v_call: TRBV27; cdr3_aa: ASSFTRSVEAF
cdr3_length: 15; v_call: TRBV4-1; cdr3_aa: ASSQDKWSGANYEQY
cdr3_length: 12; v_call: TRBV10-3; cdr3_aa: AISEDRAKQPQH
cdr3_length: 14; v_call: TRBV2; cdr3_aa: ASRDGTQRFNQPQH
cdr3_length: 11; v_call: TRBV29-1; cdr3_aa: SVSHEAVYGYT
cdr3_length: 12; v_call: TRBV5-1; cdr3_aa: ASSQALGANVLT
cdr3_length: 12; v_call: TRBV10-2; cdr3_aa: ASSESSWYSPLH
cdr3_length: 9; v_call: TRBV5-1; cdr3_aa: ASSANYEQY
cdr3_length: 13; v_call: TRBV7-9; cdr3_aa: ASSLVQGRFTEAF
cdr3_length: 12; v_call: TRBV5-4; cdr3_aa: ASSLGGGSYEQY
cdr3_length: 12; v_call: TRBV7-8; cdr3_aa: ASSFGTGDEKLF